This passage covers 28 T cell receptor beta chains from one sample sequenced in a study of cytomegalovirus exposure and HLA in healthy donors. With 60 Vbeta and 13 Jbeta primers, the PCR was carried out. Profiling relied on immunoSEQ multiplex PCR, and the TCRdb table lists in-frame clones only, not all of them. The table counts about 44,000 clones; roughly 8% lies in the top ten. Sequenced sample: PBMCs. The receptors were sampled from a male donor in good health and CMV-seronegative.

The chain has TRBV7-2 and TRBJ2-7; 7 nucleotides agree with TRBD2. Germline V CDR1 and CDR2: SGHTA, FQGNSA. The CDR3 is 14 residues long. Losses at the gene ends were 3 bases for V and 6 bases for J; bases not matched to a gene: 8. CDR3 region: CASSFSGSAPEQYF. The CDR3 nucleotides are TGTGCCAGCAGCTTTAGCGGGTCTGCGCCCGAGCAGTACTTC. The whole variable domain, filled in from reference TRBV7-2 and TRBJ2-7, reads GAGVSQSPSNKVTEKGKDVELRCDPISGHTALYWYRQSLGQGLEFLIYFQGNSAPDKSGLPSDRFSAERTGGSVSTLTIQRTQQEDSAVYLCASSFSGSAPEQYFGPGTRLTVT.

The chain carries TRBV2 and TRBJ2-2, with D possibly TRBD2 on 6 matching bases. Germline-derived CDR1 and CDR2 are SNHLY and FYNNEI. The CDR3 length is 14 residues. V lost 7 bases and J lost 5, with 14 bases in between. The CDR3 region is CASTPGLRTGELFF. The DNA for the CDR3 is TGTGCCAGCACTCCGGGACTCCGGACCGGGGAGCTGTTTTTT.

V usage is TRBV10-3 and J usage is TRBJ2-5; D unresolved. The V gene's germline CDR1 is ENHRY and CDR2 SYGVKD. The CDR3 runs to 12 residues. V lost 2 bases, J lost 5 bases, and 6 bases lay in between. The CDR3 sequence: CAISELSETQYF. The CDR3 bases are TGTGCCATCAGTGAGCTATCCGAGACCCAGTACTTC.

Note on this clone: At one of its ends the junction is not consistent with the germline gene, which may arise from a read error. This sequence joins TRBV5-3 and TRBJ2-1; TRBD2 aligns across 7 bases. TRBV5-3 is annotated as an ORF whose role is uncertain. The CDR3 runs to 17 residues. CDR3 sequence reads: CARSPPTSQSSDNEQFF. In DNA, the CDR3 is TGTGCCAGAAGCCCTCCGACTAGCCAAAGCTCCGACAATGAGCAGTTCTTC.

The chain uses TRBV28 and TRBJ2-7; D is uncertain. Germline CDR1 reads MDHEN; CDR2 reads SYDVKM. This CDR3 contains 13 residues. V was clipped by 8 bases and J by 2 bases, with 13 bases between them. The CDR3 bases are TGTGCCAGCGGATTGGGCACGGCCTACGAGCAGTACTTC. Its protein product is CASGLGTAYEQYF.

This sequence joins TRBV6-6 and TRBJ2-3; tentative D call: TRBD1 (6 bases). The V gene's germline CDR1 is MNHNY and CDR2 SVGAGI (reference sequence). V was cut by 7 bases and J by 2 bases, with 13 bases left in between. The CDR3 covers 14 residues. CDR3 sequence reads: CASTARGYTDTQYF. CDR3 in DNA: TGTGCCAGCACCGCTAGGGGGTACACAGATACGCAGTATTTT.

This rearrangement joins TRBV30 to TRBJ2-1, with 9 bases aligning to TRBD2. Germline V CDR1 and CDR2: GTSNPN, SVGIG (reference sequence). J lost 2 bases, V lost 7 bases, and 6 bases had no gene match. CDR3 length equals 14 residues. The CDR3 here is CAFMTSGPYNEQFF. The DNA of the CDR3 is TGTGCCTTTATGACTAGCGGTCCCTACAATGAGCAGTTCTTC. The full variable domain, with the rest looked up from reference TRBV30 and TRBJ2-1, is SQTIHQWPATLVQPVGSPLSLECTVEGTSNPNLYWYRQAAGRGLQLLFYSVGIGQISSEVPQNLSASRPQDRQFILSSKKLLLSDSGFYLCAFMTSGPYNEQFFGPGTRLTVL.

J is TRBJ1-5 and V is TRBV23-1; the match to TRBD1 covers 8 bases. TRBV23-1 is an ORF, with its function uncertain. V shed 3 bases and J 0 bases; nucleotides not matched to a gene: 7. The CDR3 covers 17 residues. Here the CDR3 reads CASSHLQGGPSNQPQHF. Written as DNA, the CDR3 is TGCGCCAGCAGTCACTTACAGGGGGGGCCTAGCAATCAGCCCCAGCATTTT.

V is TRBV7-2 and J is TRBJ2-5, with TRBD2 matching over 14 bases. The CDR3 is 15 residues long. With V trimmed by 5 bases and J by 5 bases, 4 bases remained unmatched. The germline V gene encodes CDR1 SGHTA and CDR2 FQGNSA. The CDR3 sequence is CASSLRLAGGETQYF. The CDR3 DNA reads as TGTGCCAGCAGCCTTCGACTAGCGGGAGGGGAGACCCAGTACTTC.

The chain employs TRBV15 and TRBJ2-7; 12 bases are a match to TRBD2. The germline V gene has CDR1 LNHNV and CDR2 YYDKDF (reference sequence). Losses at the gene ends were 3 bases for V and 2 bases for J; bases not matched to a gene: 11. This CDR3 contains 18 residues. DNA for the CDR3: TGTGCCACCAGCAGTTCCCCGGGACTAGCGGGCCCGGCCTACGAGCAGTACTTC. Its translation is CATSSSPGLAGPAYEQYF.

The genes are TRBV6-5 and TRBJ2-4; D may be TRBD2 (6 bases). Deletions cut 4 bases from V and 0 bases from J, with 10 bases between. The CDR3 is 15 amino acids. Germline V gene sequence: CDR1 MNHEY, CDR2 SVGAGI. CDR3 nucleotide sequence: TGTGCCAGCAGTTCCCCGGGACTAGCCAAAAACATTCAGTACTTC. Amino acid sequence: CASSSPGLAKNIQYF.

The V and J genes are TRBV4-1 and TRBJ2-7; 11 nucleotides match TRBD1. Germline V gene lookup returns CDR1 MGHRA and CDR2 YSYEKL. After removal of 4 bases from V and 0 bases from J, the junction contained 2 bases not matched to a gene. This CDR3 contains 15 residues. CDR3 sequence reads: CASSRGQGDSYEQYF. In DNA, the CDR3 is TGCGCCAGCAGCCGGGGACAGGGGGACTCCTACGAGCAGTACTTC.

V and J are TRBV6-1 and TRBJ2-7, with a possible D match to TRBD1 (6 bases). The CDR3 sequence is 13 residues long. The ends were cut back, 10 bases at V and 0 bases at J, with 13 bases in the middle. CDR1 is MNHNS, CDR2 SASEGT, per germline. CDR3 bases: TGTGCCAACCGTATGGACAGCTCCTACGAGCAGTACTTC. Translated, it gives CANRMDSSYEQYF.

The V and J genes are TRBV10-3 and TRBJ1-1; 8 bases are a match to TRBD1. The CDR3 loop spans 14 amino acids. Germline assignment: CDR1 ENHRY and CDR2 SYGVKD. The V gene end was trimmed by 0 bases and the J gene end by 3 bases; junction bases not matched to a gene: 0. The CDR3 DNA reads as TGTGCCATCAGTGAGTCGACAGGGGACACTGAAGCTTTCTTT. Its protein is CAISESTGDTEAFF.

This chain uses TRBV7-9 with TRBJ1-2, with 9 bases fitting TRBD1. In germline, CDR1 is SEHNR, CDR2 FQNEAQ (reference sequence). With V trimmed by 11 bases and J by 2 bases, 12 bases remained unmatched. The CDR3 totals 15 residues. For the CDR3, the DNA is TGTGCCGGGGGGACAGGGAATTTAGGCAACTATGGCTACACCTTC. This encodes CAGGTGNLGNYGYTF.

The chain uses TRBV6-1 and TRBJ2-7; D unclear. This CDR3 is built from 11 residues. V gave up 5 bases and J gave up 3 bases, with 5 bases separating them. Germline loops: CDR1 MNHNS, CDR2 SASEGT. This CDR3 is CASSPYYEQYF. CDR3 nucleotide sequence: TGTGCCAGCAGTCCCTACTACGAGCAGTACTTC.

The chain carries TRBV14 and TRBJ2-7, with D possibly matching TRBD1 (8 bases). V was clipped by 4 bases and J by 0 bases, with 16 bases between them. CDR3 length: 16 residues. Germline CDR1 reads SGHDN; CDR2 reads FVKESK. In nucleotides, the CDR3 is TGTGCCAGCAGCCTGGTCGGGGGGACAGGCTCCTACGAGCAGTACTTC. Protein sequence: CASSLVGGTGSYEQYF.

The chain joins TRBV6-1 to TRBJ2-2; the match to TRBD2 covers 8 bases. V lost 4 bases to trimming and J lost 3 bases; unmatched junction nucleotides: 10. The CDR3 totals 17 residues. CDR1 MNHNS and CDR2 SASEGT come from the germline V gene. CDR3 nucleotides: TGTGCCAGCAGTGTAACCACAAGAGCGGGGGACACCGGGGAGCTGTTTTTT. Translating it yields CASSVTTRAGDTGELFF.

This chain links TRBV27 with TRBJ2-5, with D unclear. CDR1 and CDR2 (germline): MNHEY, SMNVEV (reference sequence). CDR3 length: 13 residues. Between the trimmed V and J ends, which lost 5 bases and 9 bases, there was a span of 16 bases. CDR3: CASSTDGGQAQYF. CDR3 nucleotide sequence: TGTGCCAGCAGTACTGACGGTGGGCAGGCCCAGTACTTC.

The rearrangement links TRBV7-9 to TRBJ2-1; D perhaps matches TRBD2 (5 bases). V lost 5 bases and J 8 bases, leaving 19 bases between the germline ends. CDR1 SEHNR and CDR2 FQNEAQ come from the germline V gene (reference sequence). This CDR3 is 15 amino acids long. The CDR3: CASSTSTDWSDEQFF. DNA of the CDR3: TGTGCCAGCAGCACCTCTACGGACTGGTCGGATGAGCAGTTCTTC.

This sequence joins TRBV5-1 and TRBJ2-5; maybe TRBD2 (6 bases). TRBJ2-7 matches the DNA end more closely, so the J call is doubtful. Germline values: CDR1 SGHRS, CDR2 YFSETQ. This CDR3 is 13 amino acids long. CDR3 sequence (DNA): TGCGCCAGCAGCTTGCCCATGGAGGGCGAGCAGTACTTC. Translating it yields CASSLPMEGEQYF.

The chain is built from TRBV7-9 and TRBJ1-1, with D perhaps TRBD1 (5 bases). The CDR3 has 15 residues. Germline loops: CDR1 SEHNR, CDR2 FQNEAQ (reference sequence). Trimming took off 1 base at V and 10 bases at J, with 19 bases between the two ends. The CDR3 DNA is TGTGCCAGCAGCTTAGTAGGGCCGGCGGGGCGGGGAGCTTTCTTT. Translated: CASSLVGPAGRGAFF. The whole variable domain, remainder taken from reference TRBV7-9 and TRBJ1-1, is DTGVSQNPRHKITKRGQNVTFRCDPISEHNRLYWYRQTLGQGPEFLTYFQNEAQLEKSRLLSDRFSAERPKGSFSTLEIQRTEQGDSAMYLCASSLVGPAGRGAFFGQGTRLTVV.

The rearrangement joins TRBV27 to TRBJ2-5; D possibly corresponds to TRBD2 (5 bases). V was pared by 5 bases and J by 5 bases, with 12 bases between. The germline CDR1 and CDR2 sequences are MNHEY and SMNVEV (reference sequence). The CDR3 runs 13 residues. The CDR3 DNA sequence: TGTGCCAGCAGTCTAGCCACTGGGGAGACCCAGTACTTC. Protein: CASSLATGETQYF.

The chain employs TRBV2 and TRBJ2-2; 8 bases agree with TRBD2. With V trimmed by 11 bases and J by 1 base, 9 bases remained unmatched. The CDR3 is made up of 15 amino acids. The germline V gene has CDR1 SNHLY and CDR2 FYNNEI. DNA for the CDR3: TGTGCCTCCCAAGCGGGAGTACTGAACACCGGGGAGCTGTTTTTT. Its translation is CASQAGVLNTGELFF. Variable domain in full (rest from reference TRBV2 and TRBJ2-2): EPEVTQTPSHQVTQMGQEVILRCVPISNHLYFYWYRQILGQKVEFLVSFYNNEISEKSEIFDDQFSVERPDGSNFTLKIRSTKLEDSAMYFCASQAGVLNTGELFFGEGSRLTVL.

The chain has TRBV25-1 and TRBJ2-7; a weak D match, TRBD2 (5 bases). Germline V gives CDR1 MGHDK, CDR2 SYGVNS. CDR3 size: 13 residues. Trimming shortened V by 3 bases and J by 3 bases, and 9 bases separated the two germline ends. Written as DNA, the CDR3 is TGTGCCAGCAGTGAGCCCGGACTCTACGAGCAGTACTTC. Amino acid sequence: CASSEPGLYEQYF.

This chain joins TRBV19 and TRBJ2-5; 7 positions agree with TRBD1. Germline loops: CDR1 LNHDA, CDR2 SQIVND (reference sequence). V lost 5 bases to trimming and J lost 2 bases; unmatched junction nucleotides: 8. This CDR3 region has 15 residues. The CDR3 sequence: CASSSIGTAQETQYF. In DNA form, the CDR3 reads TGTGCCAGTAGTTCTATCGGGACAGCTCAAGAGACCCAGTACTTC.

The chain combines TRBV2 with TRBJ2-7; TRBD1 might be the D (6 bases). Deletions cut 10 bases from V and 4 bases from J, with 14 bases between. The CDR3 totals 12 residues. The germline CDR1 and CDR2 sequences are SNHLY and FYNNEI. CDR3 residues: CATGQDRYEQYF. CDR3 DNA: TGTGCCACCGGCCAGGACAGATACGAGCAGTACTTC.

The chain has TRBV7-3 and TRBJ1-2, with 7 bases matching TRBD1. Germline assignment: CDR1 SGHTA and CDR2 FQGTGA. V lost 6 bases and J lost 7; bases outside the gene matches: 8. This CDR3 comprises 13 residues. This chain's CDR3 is CASSLDRAGGYTF. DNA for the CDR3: TGTGCCAGCAGTCTCGACAGGGCGGGTGGCTACACCTTC.